This T cell receptor beta chain was found in a study of siplizumab effects on memory and regulatory T cells. General study results and limits: Poor capture below about 10^-5 frequency left most alloreactive clones unmapped to unstimulated subsets.

Unstimulated naive, memory, effector memory and TEMRA subsets from a few donor pairs underwent sequencing. Note on this clone: Its antigen is as yet unknown.

For every sample, about 10^5 TCR templates were assayed. The protocol was immunoSEQ multiplex PCR, while the TCRdb copy is restricted to in-frame clones and leaves out a portion. Of tens of thousands of clones in the sample, around three quarters were seen once. Germline lookup yields CDR1 MDHEN and CDR2 SYDVKM. V lost 7 bases, J lost 7 bases, and 19 bases lay in between. The CDR3 is 15 residues long. The rearrangement links TRBV28 to TRBJ1-4; D remains ambiguous. The origin of this receptor is a human donor in good health. Sequencing was carried out using memory CD4+ T cells sorted from blood. The CDR3 loop reads CASTPRVGLGEKLFF. In DNA, the CDR3 is TGTGCCAGCACCCCCCGCGTAGGGTTAGGTGAAAAACTGTTTTTT.